The 12 T cell receptor beta chains reported below all come from one sample, sequenced in a study of blood T cell repertoires in COVID-19. TCRdb's table, derived via immunoSEQ multiplex PCR, lists solely in-frame clones and lacks some. This table has about 180,000 clones, approximately 86% appearing once. Sequencing was carried out using peripheral blood. Every receptor here comes from a woman aged 80 or over with acute or convalescent COVID-19.

The genes are TRBV7-9 and TRBJ2-5, with 7 bases that match TRBD1. V lost 5 bases, J lost 5 bases, and 11 bases stayed unmatched. Germline V gene lookup returns CDR1 SEHNR and CDR2 FQNEAQ (reference sequence). The CDR3 is 15 amino acids. CDR3 residues: CASSGTGEPRETQYF. DNA for the CDR3: TGTGCCAGCAGCGGTACAGGGGAGCCCCGCGAGACCCAGTACTTC.

The genes are TRBV20-1 and TRBJ2-2; no firm D call. Germline CDR1 DFQATT, CDR2 SNEGSKA (reference sequence). The CDR3 has 11 residues. Deletions cut 2 bases from V and 6 bases from J, with 4 bases between. The CDR3 nucleotides are TGCAGTGCTAGACTTGCCGGGGAGCTGTTTTTT. Its protein product is CSARLAGELFF.

The CDR3 DNA follows: TGTGCCAGCAGCCAAGATCCGGGCGGGAGGGCCAGTACCGGGGAGCTGTTTTTT. Its protein product is CASSQDPGGRASTGELFF. The J gene is TRBJ2-2, the V gene TRBV4-2; 9 nucleotides agree with TRBD2. The germline gives CDR1 LGHNA, CDR2 YNFKEQ. CDR3 length: 18 amino acids. The J segment lost 5 bases and the V segment lost 0 bases, leaving 10 bases of the junction unmatched.

This clone was recorded once. The chain links TRBV2 to TRBJ2-1, with TRBD2 matching over 7 bases. J lost 6 bases, V lost 6 bases, and 11 bases had no gene match. CDR3 size: 15 residues. Germline V gene sequence: CDR1 SNHLY, CDR2 FYNNEI. CDR3 residues: CASSPRTSMGNEQFF. Written as DNA, the CDR3 is TGTGCCAGCAGCCCCAGGACTAGTATGGGCAATGAGCAGTTCTTC.

The J gene is TRBJ2-1, the V gene TRBV27; weak D call: TRBD2 (6 bases). The CDR3 consists of 16 residues. Germline values: CDR1 MNHEY, CDR2 SMNVEV (reference sequence). V was shortened by 2 bases and J by 4 bases, with 15 bases between the two germline ends. CDR3 nucleotide sequence: TGTGCCAGCAGTTTAGCGGGGCATAACCAATACAATGAGCAGTTCTTC. As protein: CASSLAGHNQYNEQFF.

The rearrangement uses TRBV21-1 and TRBJ2-1; TRBD2 is the table's D call and was not checked against the DNA. TRBV21-1 is tagged as a pseudogene. The CDR3 loop spans 16 amino acids. The CDR3 coding sequence is TGTGCCAGCAGCAAAATTGAGGTTAGCTCCTACAATGAGCAGTTCTTC. Amino acids: CASSKIEVSSYNEQFF.

The V and J genes are TRBV7-6 and TRBJ2-3; TRBD1 agrees at 7 bases. The germline V gene has CDR1 SGHVS and CDR2 FNYEAQ. Trimming took 3 bases from V and 2 from J; bases not matched to a gene: 5. This CDR3 is 15 amino acids long. The CDR3 loop reads CASSFGDRNTDTQYF. The CDR3, as DNA: TGTGCCAGCAGCTTCGGGGACAGAAACACAGATACGCAGTATTTT.

This sequence joins TRBV6-5 and TRBJ1-2; maybe TRBD1 (5 bases). Germline assignment: CDR1 MNHEY and CDR2 SVGAGI. Trimming stripped 8 bases from V and 4 bases from J, with 14 bases between. This CDR3 region has 13 residues. CDR3 region: CASSLGRSYGYTF. The CDR3 DNA reads TGTGCCAGCTCCTTGGGGCGGAGCTATGGCTACACCTTC.

This chain connects TRBV19 to TRBJ2-5; a possible D gene is TRBD1 (5 bases). V was pared by 8 bases and J by 2 bases, with 12 bases between. The CDR3 covers 13 residues. Germline V gene data show CDR1 as LNHDA and CDR2 as SQIVND (reference sequence). The CDR3 DNA sequence: TGTGCCAGTGCCCAAGGGGCTCAAGAGACCCAGTACTTC. This translates into CASAQGAQETQYF.

This chain uses TRBV6-5 with TRBJ2-3; possibly TRBD1 for D (5 bases). V lost 8 bases and J lost 1, with 16 bases in between. There are 15 residues in the CDR3. Germline V lookup: CDR1 MNHEY, CDR2 SVGAGI. This chain's CDR3 is CASCTGRVGTDTQYF. The CDR3 region has the DNA TGTGCCAGCTGTACAGGACGGGTAGGCACAGATACGCAGTATTTT.

The V gene is TRBV4-1, the J gene TRBJ2-6; 7 bases align to TRBD2. V lost 4 bases, J lost 6 bases, and 6 bases stayed unmatched. This CDR3 is built from 15 residues. Germline CDR1 reads MGHRA; CDR2 reads YSYEKL. The CDR3 DNA reads as TGCGCCAGCAGCCTTGGGAGGGATGTGGCCAACGTCCTGACTTTC. Its protein product is CASSLGRDVANVLTF.

The chain uses TRBV19 and TRBJ1-2; tentatively, D is TRBD1 (6 bases). From germline, CDR1 is LNHDA and CDR2 SQIVND (reference sequence). With 3 bases removed from V and 0 bases from J, the gap between germline ends came to 8 bases. This CDR3 comprises 14 residues. The CDR3 sequence: CASSIGGPNYGYTF. CDR3 nucleotide sequence: TGTGCCAGTAGTATCGGGGGGCCTAACTATGGCTACACCTTC.